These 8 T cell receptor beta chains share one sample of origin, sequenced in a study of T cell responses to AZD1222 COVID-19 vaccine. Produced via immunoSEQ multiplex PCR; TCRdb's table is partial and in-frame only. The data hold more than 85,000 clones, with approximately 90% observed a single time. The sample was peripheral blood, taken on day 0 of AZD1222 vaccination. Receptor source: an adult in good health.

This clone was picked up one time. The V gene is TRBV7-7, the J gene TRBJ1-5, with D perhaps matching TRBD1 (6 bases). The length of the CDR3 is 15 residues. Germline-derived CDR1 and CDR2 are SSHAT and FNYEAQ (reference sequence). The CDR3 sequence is CASDQTGFSNQPQHF. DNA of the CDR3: TGTGCTAGCGACCAAACAGGGTTTAGCAATCAGCCCCAGCATTTT.

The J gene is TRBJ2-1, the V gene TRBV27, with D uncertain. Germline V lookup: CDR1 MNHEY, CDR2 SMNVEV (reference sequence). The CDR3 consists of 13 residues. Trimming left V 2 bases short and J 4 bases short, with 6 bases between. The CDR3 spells CASSLSWYNEQFF. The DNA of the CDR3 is TGTGCCAGCAGTTTAAGCTGGTACAATGAGCAGTTCTTC.

The CDR3 nucleotides read TGTGCCAGCAGCTTATTGGGGAGTCGGATGAACACTGAAGCTTTCTTT. Translation gives CASSLLGSRMNTEAFF. The J gene is TRBJ1-1, the V gene TRBV7-3; no clear D. V was trimmed by 2 bases and J by 0 bases, leaving 13 bases between them. The CDR3 sequence is 16 residues long. Germline V gene sequence: CDR1 SGHTA, CDR2 FQGTGA.

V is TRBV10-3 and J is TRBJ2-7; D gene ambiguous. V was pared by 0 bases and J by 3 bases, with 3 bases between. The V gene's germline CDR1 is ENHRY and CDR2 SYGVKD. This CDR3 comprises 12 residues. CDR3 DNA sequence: TGTGCCATCAGTGAGTCGGGCTACGAGCAGTACTTC. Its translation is CAISESGYEQYF.

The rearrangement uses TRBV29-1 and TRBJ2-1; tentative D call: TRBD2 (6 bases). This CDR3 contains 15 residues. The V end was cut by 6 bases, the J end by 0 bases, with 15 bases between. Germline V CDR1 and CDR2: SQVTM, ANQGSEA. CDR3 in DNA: TGCAGCGTAGCCATGAGGACTAACTCCTACAATGAGCAGTTCTTC. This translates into CSVAMRTNSYNEQFF.

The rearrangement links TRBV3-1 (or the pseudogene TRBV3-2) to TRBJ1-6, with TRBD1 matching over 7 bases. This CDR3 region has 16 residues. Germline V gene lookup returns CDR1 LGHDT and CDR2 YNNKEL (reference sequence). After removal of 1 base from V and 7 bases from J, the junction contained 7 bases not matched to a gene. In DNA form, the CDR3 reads TGTGCCAGCAGCCAAGGGCGACAGGGTGGCAATTCACCCCTCCACTTT. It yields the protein CASSQGRQGGNSPLHF.

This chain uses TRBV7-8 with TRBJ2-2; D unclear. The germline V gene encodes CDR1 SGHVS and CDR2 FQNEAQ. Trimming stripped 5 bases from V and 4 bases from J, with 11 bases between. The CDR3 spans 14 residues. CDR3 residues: CASSLVQITGELFF. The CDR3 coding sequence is TGTGCCAGCAGCCTCGTGCAGATCACCGGGGAGCTGTTTTTT.

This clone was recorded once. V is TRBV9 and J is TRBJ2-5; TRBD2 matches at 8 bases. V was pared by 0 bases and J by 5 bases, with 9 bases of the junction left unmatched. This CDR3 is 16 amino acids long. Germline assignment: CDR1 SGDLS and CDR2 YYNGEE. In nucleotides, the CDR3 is TGTGCCAGCAGCGTAGTAAGCGGGAGTGGGTTGGAGACCCAGTACTTC. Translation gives CASSVVSGSGLETQYF. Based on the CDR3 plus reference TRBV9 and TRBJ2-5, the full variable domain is DSGVTQTPKHLITATGQRVTLRCSPRSGDLSVYWYQQSLDQGLQFLIQYYNGEERAKGNILERFSAQQFPDLHSELNLSSLELGDSALYFCASSVVSGSGLETQYFGPGTRLLVL.